This record concerns one T cell receptor beta chain sequence. Its cognate antigen is unknown. This sample is part of a study of post-analysis software for immune sequencing data. For the study at large: Recorded subtypes: relapsing-remitting, secondary progressive, progressive-relapsing; some patients unannotated. Regarding the study as a whole: Strong co-clustering by F measure linked samples that shared a preparation batch. A significant reduction in normalized Chao1 diversity was observed in multiple sclerosis patients versus controls. Relative to controls, patients had five TRBV segments at higher frequency, with TRBV5-6, TRBV5-1 and TRBV20-1 among these.

cDNA libraries of TCR beta carried unique molecular identifiers. TCRdb called the PCR reads again in MiXCR, with one record for every CDR3 protein. The sample has some 890,000 distinct CDR3 sequences, approximately 53% seen once. The CDR3 consists of 13 residues. The germline V gene encodes CDR1 MNHEY and CDR2 SVGAGI. V shed 7 bases and J shed 2 bases, with 9 bases lying between them. Source material: blood. This sequence joins TRBV6-5 and TRBJ1-5; a possible D gene is TRBD1 (5 bases). The receptor was isolated from a girl aged 5-17 years with multiple sclerosis. The CDR3 here is CASKQGGNQPQHF. CDR3 DNA sequence: TGTGCCAGCAAACAAGGGGGCAATCAGCCCCAGCATTTT.